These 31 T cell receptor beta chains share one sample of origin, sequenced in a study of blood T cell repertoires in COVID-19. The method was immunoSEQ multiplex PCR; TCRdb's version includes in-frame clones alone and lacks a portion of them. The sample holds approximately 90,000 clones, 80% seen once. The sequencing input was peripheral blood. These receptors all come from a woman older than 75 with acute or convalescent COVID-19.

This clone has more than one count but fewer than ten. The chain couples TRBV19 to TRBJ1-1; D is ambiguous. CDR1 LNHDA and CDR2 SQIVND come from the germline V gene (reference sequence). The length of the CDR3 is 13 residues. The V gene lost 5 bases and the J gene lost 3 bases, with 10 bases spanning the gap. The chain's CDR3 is CASSFVGDTEAFF. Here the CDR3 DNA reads TGTGCCAGTAGTTTCGTTGGAGACACTGAAGCTTTCTTT. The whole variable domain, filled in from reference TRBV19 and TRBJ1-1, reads DGGITQSPKYLFRKEGQNVTLSCEQNLNHDAMYWYRQDPGQGLRLIYYSQIVNDFQKGDIAEGYSVSREKKESFPLTVTSAQKNPTAFYLCASSFVGDTEAFFGQGTRLTVV.

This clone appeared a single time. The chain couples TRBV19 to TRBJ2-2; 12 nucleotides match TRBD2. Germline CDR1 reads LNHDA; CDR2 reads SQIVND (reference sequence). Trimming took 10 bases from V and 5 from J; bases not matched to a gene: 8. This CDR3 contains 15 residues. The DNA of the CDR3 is TGTGCCACACTAGCGGGAGGCTCCATAACCGGGGAGCTGTTTTTT. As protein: CATLAGGSITGELFF.

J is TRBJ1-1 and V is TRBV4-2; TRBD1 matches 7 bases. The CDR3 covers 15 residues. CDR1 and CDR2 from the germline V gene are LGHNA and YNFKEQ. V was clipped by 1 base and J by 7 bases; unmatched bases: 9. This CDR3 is CASSQGQGDRGEAFF. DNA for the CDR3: TGTGCCAGCAGCCAAGGCCAGGGGGACCGAGGTGAAGCTTTCTTT.

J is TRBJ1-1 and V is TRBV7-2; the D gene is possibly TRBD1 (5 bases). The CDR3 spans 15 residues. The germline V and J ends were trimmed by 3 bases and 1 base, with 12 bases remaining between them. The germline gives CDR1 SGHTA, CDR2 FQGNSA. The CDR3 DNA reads TGTGCCAGCAGCTTGCTGGGGCCCCCGAACACTGAAGCTTTCTTT. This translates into CASSLLGPPNTEAFF.

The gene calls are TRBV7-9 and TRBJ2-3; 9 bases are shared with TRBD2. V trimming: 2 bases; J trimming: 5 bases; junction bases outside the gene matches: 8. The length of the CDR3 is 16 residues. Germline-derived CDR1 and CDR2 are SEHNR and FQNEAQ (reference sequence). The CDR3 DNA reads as TGTGCCAGCAGCTTACTAGCGGGAAGACCAAAAGATACGCAGTATTTT. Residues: CASSLLAGRPKDTQYF.

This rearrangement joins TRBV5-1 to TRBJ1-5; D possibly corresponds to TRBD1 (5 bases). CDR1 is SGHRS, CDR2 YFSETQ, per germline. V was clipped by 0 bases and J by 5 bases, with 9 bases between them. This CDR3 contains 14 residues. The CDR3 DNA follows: TGCGCCAGCAGCTTGGGCCAGGGTGATCAGCCCCAGCATTTT. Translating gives CASSLGQGDQPQHF.

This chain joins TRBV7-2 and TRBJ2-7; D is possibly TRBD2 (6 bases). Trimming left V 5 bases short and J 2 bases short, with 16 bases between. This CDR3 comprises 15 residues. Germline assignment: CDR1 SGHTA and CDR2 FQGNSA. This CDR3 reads CASSPGDSGAYEQYF. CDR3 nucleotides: TGTGCCAGCAGCCCCGGGGACTCTGGGGCCTACGAGCAGTACTTC.

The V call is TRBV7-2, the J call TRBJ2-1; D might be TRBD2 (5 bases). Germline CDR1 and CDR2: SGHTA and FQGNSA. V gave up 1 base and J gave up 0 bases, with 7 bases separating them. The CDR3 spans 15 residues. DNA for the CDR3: TGTGCCAGCAGCTTAGAGACTAACTCCTACAATGAGCAGTTCTTC. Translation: CASSLETNSYNEQFF.

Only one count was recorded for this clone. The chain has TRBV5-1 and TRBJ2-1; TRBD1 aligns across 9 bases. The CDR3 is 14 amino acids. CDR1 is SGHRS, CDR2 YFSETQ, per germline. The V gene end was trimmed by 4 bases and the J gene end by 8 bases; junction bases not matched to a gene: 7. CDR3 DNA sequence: TGCGCCAGCAGCCCCGGGACAGGGAACCATGAGCAGTTCTTC. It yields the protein CASSPGTGNHEQFF.

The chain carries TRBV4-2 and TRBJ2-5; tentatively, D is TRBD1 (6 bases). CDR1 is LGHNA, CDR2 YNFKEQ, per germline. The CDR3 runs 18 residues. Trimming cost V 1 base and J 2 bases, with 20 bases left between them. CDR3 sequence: CASSQGVPWTESQETQYF. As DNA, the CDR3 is TGTGCCAGCAGCCAAGGGGTTCCCTGGACAGAGTCACAAGAGACCCAGTACTTC.

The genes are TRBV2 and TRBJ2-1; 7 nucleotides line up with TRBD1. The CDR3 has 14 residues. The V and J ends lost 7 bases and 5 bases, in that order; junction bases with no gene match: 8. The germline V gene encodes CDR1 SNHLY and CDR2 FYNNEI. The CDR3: CASIRQGINNEQFF. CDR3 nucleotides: TGTGCCAGCATCAGACAGGGAATTAACAATGAGCAGTTCTTC. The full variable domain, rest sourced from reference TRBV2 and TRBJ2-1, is EPEVTQTPSHQVTQMGQEVILRCVPISNHLYFYWYRQILGQKVEFLVSFYNNEISEKSEIFDDQFSVERPDGSNFTLKIRSTKLEDSAMYFCASIRQGINNEQFFGPGTRLTVL.

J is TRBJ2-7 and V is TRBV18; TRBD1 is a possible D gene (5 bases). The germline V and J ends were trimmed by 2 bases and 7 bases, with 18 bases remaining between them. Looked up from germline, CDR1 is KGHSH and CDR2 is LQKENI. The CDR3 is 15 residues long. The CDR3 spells CASSPEQGPTMEQYF. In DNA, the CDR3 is TGTGCCAGCTCACCAGAGCAGGGTCCTACGATGGAGCAGTACTTC.

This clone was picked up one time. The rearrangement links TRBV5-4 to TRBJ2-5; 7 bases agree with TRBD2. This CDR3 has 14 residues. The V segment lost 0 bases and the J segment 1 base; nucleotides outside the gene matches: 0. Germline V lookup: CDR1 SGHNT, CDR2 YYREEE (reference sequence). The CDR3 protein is CASSLGTSQETQYF. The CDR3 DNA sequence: TGTGCCAGCAGCTTGGGGACTAGCCAAGAGACCCAGTACTTC.

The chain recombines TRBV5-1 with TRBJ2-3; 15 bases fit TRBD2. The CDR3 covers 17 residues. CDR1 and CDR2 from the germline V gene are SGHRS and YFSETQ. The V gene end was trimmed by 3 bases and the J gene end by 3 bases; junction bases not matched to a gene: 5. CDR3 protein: CASSSRTSGRVTDTQYF. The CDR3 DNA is TGCGCCAGCAGCTCGAGGACTAGCGGGAGGGTGACAGATACGCAGTATTTT.

The CDR3: CASSRGLAVPNEQFF. CDR3 nucleotide sequence: TGTGCCAGCAGCCGCGGACTAGCGGTTCCCAATGAGCAGTTCTTC. This chain uses TRBV7-8 with TRBJ2-1; 10 bases line up with TRBD2. Germline CDR1 is SGHVS and CDR2 is FQNEAQ. This CDR3 comprises 15 residues. The V gene end was trimmed by 5 bases and the J gene end by 6 bases; junction bases not matched to a gene: 7.

This CDR3 reads CAISESGVETQYF. The CDR3, as DNA: TGTGCCATCAGTGAGTCCGGGGTAGAGACCCAGTACTTC. The chain has TRBV10-3 and TRBJ2-5, with TRBD2 as a possible D gene (5 bases). V dropped 0 bases and J dropped 4 bases, with 6 bases sitting between them. Per germline, CDR1 ENHRY and CDR2 SYGVKD. CDR3 length: 13 residues.

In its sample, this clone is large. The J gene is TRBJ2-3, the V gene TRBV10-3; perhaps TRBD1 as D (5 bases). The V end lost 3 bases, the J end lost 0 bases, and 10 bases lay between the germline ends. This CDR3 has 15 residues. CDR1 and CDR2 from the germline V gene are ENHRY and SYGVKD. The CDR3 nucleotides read TGTGCCATCAGTGACCCAGGGATGAGCACAGATACGCAGTATTTT. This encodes CAISDPGMSTDTQYF.

The CDR3 DNA reads TGTGCCAGCTCAACCTTGGGCGAGGGGGAAGAGACCCAGTACTTC. This gives the protein CASSTLGEGEETQYF. The genes are TRBV18 and TRBJ2-5; the D gene is possibly TRBD1 (6 bases). The germline V gene has CDR1 KGHSH and CDR2 LQKENI. This CDR3 has 15 amino acids. Trimming took off 5 bases at V and 3 bases at J, with 16 bases between the two ends. The variable domain in full, completed from reference TRBV18 and TRBJ2-5, reads NAGVMQNPRHLVRRRGQEARLRCSPMKGHSHVYWYRQLPEEGLKFMVYLQKENIIDESGMPKERFSAEFPKEGPSILRIQQVVRGDSAAYFCASSTLGEGEETQYFGPGTRLLVL.

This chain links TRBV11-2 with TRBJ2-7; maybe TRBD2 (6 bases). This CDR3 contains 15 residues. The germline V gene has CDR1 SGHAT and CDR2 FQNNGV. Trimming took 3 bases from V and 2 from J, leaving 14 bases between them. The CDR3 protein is CASSLGLAATYEQYF. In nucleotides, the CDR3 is TGTGCCAGCAGCTTGGGACTTGCAGCAACCTACGAGCAGTACTTC.

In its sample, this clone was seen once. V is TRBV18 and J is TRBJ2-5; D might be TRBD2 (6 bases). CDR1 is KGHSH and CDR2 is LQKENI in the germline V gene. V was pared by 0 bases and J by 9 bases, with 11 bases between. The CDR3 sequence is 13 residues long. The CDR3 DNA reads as TGTGCCAGCTCACCACCTCTGGGGGAGGCCCAGTACTTC. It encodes CASSPPLGEAQYF. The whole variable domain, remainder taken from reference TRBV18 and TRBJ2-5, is NAGVMQNPRHLVRRRGQEARLRCSPMKGHSHVYWYRQLPEEGLKFMVYLQKENIIDESGMPKERFSAEFPKEGPSILRIQQVVRGDSAAYFCASSPPLGEAQYFGPGTRLLVL.

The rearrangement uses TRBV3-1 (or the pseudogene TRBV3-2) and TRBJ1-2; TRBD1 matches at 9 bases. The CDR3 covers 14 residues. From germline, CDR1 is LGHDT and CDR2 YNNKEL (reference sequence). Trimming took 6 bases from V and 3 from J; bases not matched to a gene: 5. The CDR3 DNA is TGTGCCAGCAGACTCCGACAGGGGGACTATGGCTACACCTTC. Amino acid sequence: CASRLRQGDYGYTF.

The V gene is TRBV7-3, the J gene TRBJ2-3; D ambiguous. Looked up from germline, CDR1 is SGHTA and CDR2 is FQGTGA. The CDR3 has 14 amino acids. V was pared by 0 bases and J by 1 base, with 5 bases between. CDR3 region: CASSLTGGTDTQYF. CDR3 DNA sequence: TGTGCCAGCAGCTTAACTGGAGGCACAGATACGCAGTATTTT.

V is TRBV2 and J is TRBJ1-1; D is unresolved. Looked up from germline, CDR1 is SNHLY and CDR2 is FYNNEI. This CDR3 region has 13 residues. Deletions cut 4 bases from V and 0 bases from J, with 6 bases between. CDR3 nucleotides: TGTGCCAGCAGTGGAGATATGAACACTGAAGCTTTCTTT. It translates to CASSGDMNTEAFF.

The CDR3 nucleotides are TGCGCCAGCAGCTTGGTTGGCGGGGGGGCTTCTGGTACGCAGTATTTT. It encodes CASSLVGGGASGTQYF. This sequence joins TRBV5-1 and TRBJ2-3, with TRBD2 identical over 9 bases. The CDR3 contains 16 residues. The germline CDR1 and CDR2 sequences are SGHRS and YFSETQ. Losses at the gene ends were 0 bases for V and 8 bases for J; bases not matched to a gene: 10.

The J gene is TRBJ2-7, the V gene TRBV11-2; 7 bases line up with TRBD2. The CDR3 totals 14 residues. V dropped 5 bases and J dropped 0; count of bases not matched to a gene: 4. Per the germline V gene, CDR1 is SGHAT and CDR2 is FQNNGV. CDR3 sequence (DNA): TGTGCCAGCAGCCAAGGGACTAACTCCTACGAGCAGTACTTC. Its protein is CASSQGTNSYEQYF.

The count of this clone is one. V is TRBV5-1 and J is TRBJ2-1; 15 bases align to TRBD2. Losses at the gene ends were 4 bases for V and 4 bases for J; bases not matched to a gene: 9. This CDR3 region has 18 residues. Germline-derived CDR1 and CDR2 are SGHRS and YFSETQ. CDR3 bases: TGCGCCAGCAGCCCGAGGACTAGCGGGGGGGCGGTGTACAATGAGCAGTTCTTC. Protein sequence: CASSPRTSGGAVYNEQFF.

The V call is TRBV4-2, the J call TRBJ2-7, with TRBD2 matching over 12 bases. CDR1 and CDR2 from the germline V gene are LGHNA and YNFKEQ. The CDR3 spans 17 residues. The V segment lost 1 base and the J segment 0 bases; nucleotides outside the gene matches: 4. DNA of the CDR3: TGTGCCAGCAGCCAAGCTAGCGGGGGGGGGTACTCCTACGAGCAGTACTTC. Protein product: CASSQASGGGYSYEQYF.

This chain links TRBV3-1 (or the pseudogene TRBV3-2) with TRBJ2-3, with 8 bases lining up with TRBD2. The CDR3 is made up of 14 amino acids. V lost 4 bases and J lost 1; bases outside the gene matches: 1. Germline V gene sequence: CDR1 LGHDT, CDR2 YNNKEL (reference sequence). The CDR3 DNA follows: TGTGCCAGCAGCCTCGGGGGGGGCACAGATACGCAGTATTTT. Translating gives CASSLGGGTDTQYF.

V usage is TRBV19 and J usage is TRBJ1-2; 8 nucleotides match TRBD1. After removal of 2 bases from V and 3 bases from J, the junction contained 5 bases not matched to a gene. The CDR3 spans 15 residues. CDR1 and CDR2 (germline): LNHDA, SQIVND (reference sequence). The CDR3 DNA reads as TGTGCCAGTAGTATACGAGGACAGGGTGACTATGGCTACACCTTC. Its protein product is CASSIRGQGDYGYTF.

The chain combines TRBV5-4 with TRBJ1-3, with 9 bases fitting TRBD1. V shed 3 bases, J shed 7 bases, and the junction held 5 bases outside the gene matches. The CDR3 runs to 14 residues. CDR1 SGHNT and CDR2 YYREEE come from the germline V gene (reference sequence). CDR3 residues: CASSSAGQGNTIYF. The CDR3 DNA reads TGTGCCAGCAGCTCCGCCGGACAGGGGAACACCATATATTTT.

CDR3 DNA sequence: TGTGCCAGCAGTGAAATAGCGGGGACGGATACGCAGTATTTT. Translation: CASSEIAGTDTQYF. This chain joins TRBV2 and TRBJ2-3, with 8 bases lining up with TRBD2. V trimming: 2 bases; J trimming: 6 bases; junction bases outside the gene matches: 4. The CDR3 totals 14 residues. The germline V gene has CDR1 SNHLY and CDR2 FYNNEI. Full variable domain (rest looked up from reference TRBV2 and TRBJ2-3): EPEVTQTPSHQVTQMGQEVILRCVPISNHLYFYWYRQILGQKVEFLVSFYNNEISEKSEIFDDQFSVERPDGSNFTLKIRSTKLEDSAMYFCASSEIAGTDTQYFGPGTRLTVL.